This passage covers 23 T cell receptor beta chains from one sample sequenced in a study of T cells in Graves' hyperthyroidism and ophthalmopathy. RNA transcripts yielded amplified TCR beta CDR3 regions. The TCR CDR3 first-round RT-PCR relied on the HTBI primer set. In TCRdb, the multiplex PCR reads were re-called with MiXCR into one record per CDR3 protein. There are more than 500,000 distinct CDR3 sequences in the sample; about 16% occur only once, and approximately 30% lies in the top ten. Sequencing was carried out using blood. These receptors were obtained from a woman in her 30s with Graves' ophthalmopathy.

This clonotype was counted ten times or more. The chain couples TRBV20-1 to TRBJ2-5; perhaps TRBD2 as D (6 bases). V lost 0 bases and J 1 base, leaving 12 bases between the germline ends. The germline V gene has CDR1 DFQATT and CDR2 SNEGSKA (reference sequence). The CDR3 contains 15 residues. DNA of the CDR3: TGCAGTGCTAGAGATCTCGTTAGCGGCCAAGAGACCCAGTACTTC. It codes for CSARDLVSGQETQYF.

As concerns this clonotype: A much bigger clone sits one base away, suggesting this may be a read error. The gene calls are TRBV12-3 or TRBV12-4 and TRBJ2-7; D is unresolved. With the DNA end fitting TRBJ2-1 better, the J assignment may be wrong. The CDR3 has 14 amino acids. The CDR3 region is CASNDGPGNYEQFF. The CDR3 DNA reads as TGTGCCAGCAACGACGGCCCGGGTAACTACGAGCAGTTCTTC.

This clonotype occurred a few times. The chain carries TRBV5-4 and TRBJ2-7; perhaps TRBD1 as D (6 bases). Germline CDR1 SGHNT, CDR2 YYREEE (reference sequence). Trimming cost V 0 bases and J 1 base, with 11 bases left between them. This CDR3 has 15 residues. The CDR3 here is CASSLGGHRSYEQYF. The CDR3 bases are TGTGCCAGCAGCTTGGGGGGACACCGGTCCTACGAGCAGTACTTC.

This clonotype occurred a few times. The chain carries TRBV24-1 and TRBJ1-5; maybe TRBD1 (5 bases). This CDR3 is 13 amino acids long. With 4 bases removed from V and 9 bases from J, the gap between germline ends came to 12 bases. Germline V gene lookup returns CDR1 KGHDR and CDR2 SFDVKD. The CDR3 protein is CATSEGVFRPQHF. The CDR3 DNA is TGTGCCACCAGTGAAGGGGTTTTTAGGCCCCAGCATTTT.

This clonotype was recorded a few times. The chain links TRBV28 to TRBJ1-4; a possible D gene is TRBD1 (5 bases). The CDR3 runs 13 residues. V lost 8 bases, J lost 6 bases, and 13 bases lay in between. The germline CDR1 and CDR2 sequences are MDHEN and SYDVKM. In DNA form, the CDR3 reads TGTGCCAGCGGAGGGGACCTACATGAAAAACTGTTTTTT. Translating it yields CASGGDLHEKLFF.

The V call is TRBV27, the J call TRBJ2-5; D call uncertain. Deletions cut 3 bases from V and 9 bases from J, with 8 bases between. Germline V gives CDR1 MNHEY, CDR2 SMNVEV (reference sequence). The CDR3 is made up of 11 amino acids. The CDR3, as DNA: TGTGCCAGCAGTTTCGGCGCGGCCCAGTACTTC. Its protein is CASSFGAAQYF.

V gene TRBV11-3 combines with J gene TRBJ2-1; 12 bases map to TRBD2. J was trimmed by 8 bases and V by 5 bases; bases with no gene match: 10. This CDR3 comprises 16 residues. Germline CDR1 reads SGHNT; CDR2 reads YENEEA. The chain's CDR3 is CASSQRTSGIGDEQFF. CDR3 in DNA: TGTGCCAGCAGCCAACGGACTAGCGGGATAGGGGATGAGCAGTTCTTC.

This clonotype occurred a few times. V is TRBV11-2 and J is TRBJ2-1, with TRBD2 matching over 9 bases. The CDR3 contains 15 residues. Germline trimming cut 6 bases from V and 8 bases from J; bases unmatched to any gene: 11. CDR1 SGHAT and CDR2 FQNNGV come from the germline V gene. CDR3 region: CASSLSGSRGDEQFF. The CDR3 region has the DNA TGTGCCAGCAGTCTTAGCGGGAGCCGAGGCGATGAGCAGTTCTTC. The full variable domain, with the rest looked up from reference TRBV11-2 and TRBJ2-1, is EAGVAQSPRYKIIEKRQSVAFWCNPISGHATLYWYQQILGQGPKLLIQFQNNGVVDDSQLPKDRFSAERLKGVDSTLKIQPAKLEDSAVYLCASSLSGSRGDEQFFGPGTRLTVL.

In this sample, this clonotype turned up many times. This chain uses TRBV7-2 with TRBJ2-5; 7 nucleotides line up with TRBD1. The CDR3 is 14 residues long. CDR1 and CDR2 (germline): SGHTA, FQGNSA. After removal of 5 bases from V and 3 bases from J, the junction contained 6 bases not matched to a gene. The CDR3, as DNA: TGTGCCAGCAGCCCCGGGACAGCTAAAGAGACCCAGTACTTC. Its translation: CASSPGTAKETQYF.

This clonotype was observed at least ten times. The V and J genes are TRBV6-2 or TRBV6-3 and TRBJ2-7; D gene uncertain. Per germline, CDR1 MNHEY and CDR2 SVGEGT. The CDR3 extends over 13 amino acids. Trimming cost V 2 bases and J 5 bases, with 10 bases left between them. CDR3 protein: CASSYPLPNEQYF. In DNA, the CDR3 is TGTGCCAGCAGTTACCCCCTCCCAAACGAGCAGTACTTC.

This clonotype was recorded a few times. V and J are TRBV20-1 and TRBJ1-1, with D possibly matching TRBD1 (5 bases). The CDR3 totals 13 residues. Germline V gene lookup returns CDR1 DFQATT and CDR2 SNEGSKA (reference sequence). V lost 3 bases, J lost 3 bases, and 11 bases lay in between. The CDR3 sequence is CSASGMGDTEAFF. In DNA, the CDR3 is TGCAGTGCTAGTGGTATGGGGGACACTGAAGCTTTCTTT.

This clonotype was recorded at least ten times. The genes are TRBV20-1 and TRBJ2-3, with D tentatively TRBD1 or TRBD2 (5 bases each). CDR3 size: 14 residues. Germline V gene data show CDR1 as DFQATT and CDR2 as SNEGSKA (reference sequence). Trimming removed 5 bases from V and 6 bases from J, with 18 bases in between. The CDR3 DNA reads TGCAGTGCTTTATGGGGGTTTAACGGCGATACGCAGTATTTT. Translating gives CSALWGFNGDTQYF.

This clonotype was seen many times. The chain employs TRBV7-3 and TRBJ1-2; 9 bases are shared with TRBD1. Trimming cost V 0 bases and J 4 bases; bases outside gene matches: 3. This CDR3 is built from 15 residues. CDR1 and CDR2 (germline): SGHTA, FQGTGA. The CDR3 nucleotides are TGTGCCAGCAGCTTAACGGGACAGGGCGTCTATGGCTACACCTTC. The encoded protein is CASSLTGQGVYGYTF.

At least ten counts were recorded for this clonotype. The chain uses TRBV28 and TRBJ2-7, with D tentatively TRBD1 (5 bases). The CDR3 totals 15 residues. Germline loops: CDR1 MDHEN, CDR2 SYDVKM. V was shortened by 2 bases and J by 2 bases, with 13 bases between the two germline ends. The CDR3 sequence: CASSLPGHLTYEQYF. Here the CDR3 DNA reads TGTGCCAGCAGTTTACCCGGACACCTAACCTACGAGCAGTACTTC.

This clonotype was observed a few times. In DNA, the CDR3 is TGTGCCATCAGTGAGTCGATCGTGAACTCCTACGAGCAGTACTTC. Amino acid sequence: CAISESIVNSYEQYF. The chain joins TRBV10-3 to TRBJ2-7; no firm D call. Germline CDR1 and CDR2: ENHRY and SYGVKD. The V gene lost 0 bases and the J gene lost 0 bases, with 9 bases spanning the gap. The CDR3 is made up of 15 amino acids.

Note on this clonotype: Possible read error: a much larger clone is one base away. This chain uses TRBV2 with TRBJ2-3, with D unresolved. CDR3 size: 13 residues. Germline V gene lookup returns CDR1 SNHLY and CDR2 FYNNEI. V shed 4 bases and J shed 3 bases, with 8 bases lying between them. The CDR3 region is CASSVRVTDTQYF. CDR3 DNA sequence: TGTGCCAGCAGTGTCCGGGTGACAGATACGCAGTATTTT.

This clonotype was seen repeatedly, ten times or more. CDR3 nucleotide sequence: TGTGCTAGTGGTCCCATGGCAGGCTGGTCGAGCTCCTACAATGAGCAGTTCTTC. Protein product: CASGPMAGWSSSYNEQFF. The rearrangement uses TRBV12-5 and TRBJ2-1; no clear D. Germline V lookup: CDR1 LGHNT, CDR2 FRNRAP. The length of the CDR3 is 18 residues. The ends were cut back, 5 bases at V and 0 bases at J, with 20 bases in the middle. Looking up the rest from reference TRBV12-5 and TRBJ2-1 gives the full variable domain: DARVTQTPRHKVTEMGQEVTMRCQPILGHNTVFWYRQTMMQGLELLAYFRNRAPLDDSGMPKDRFSAEMPDATLATLKIQPSEPRDSAVYFCASGPMAGWSSSYNEQFFGPGTRLTVL.

Regarding this clonotype: This sequence may be a read error, since a much larger clone differs from it by one base. The rearrangement uses TRBV11-3 and TRBJ2-7, with D possibly matching TRBD2 (6 bases). V was cut by 6 bases and J by 3 bases, with 18 bases left in between. Germline lookup yields CDR1 SGHNT and CDR2 YENEEA. The CDR3 length is 15 residues. For the CDR3, the DNA is TGTGCCAGCAGGCAAATAACGGGAGTGGTCTACGAGCAGTACTTC. Its translation is CASRQITGVVYEQYF.

This clonotype was counted ten times or more. This sequence joins TRBV2 and TRBJ2-7; D is undetermined. The V end was cut by 6 bases, the J end by 7 bases, with 10 bases between. The CDR3 is made up of 11 amino acids. CDR1 and CDR2 (germline): SNHLY, FYNNEI. CDR3 region: CASSFRLEQYF. The CDR3 region has the DNA TGTGCCAGCAGCTTTCGACTGGAGCAGTACTTC.

This chain connects TRBV20-1 to TRBJ2-3; 8 bases line up with TRBD2. In germline, CDR1 is DFQATT, CDR2 SNEGSKA (reference sequence). Germline trimming cut 5 bases from V and 4 bases from J; bases unmatched to any gene: 11. There are 15 residues in the CDR3. The CDR3 sequence: CSAVNSGVIPDTQYF. Here the CDR3 DNA reads TGCAGTGCTGTAAATAGCGGGGTGATTCCAGATACGCAGTATTTT.

The V gene is TRBV11-2, the J gene TRBJ1-2; the match to TRBD1 covers 12 bases. The V gene end was trimmed by 5 bases and the J gene end by 7 bases; junction bases not matched to a gene: 5. The CDR3 contains 14 residues. Germline values: CDR1 SGHAT, CDR2 FQNNGV. The chain's CDR3 is CASSRDRGQGGYTF. CDR3 DNA: TGTGCCAGCAGCCGGGACAGGGGGCAGGGTGGCTACACCTTC. The whole variable domain, filled in from reference TRBV11-2 and TRBJ1-2, reads EAGVAQSPRYKIIEKRQSVAFWCNPISGHATLYWYQQILGQGPKLLIQFQNNGVVDDSQLPKDRFSAERLKGVDSTLKIQPAKLEDSAVYLCASSRDRGQGGYTFGSGTRLTVV.

In its sample, this clonotype ranks as medium-sized (0.01 to 0.1%). The V gene is TRBV20-1, the J gene TRBJ1-2, with D maybe TRBD1 (5 bases). Germline CDR1 and CDR2: DFQATT and SNEGSKA (reference sequence). Trimming took 2 bases from V and 3 from J, leaving 10 bases between them. The CDR3 runs 13 residues. The CDR3 loop is CSARSQTDYGYTF. The CDR3 DNA reads TGCAGTGCTAGATCACAGACAGACTATGGCTACACCTTC.

In regard to this clonotype: Just one base apart from a much larger clone, this may be a read error. Lacking the conserved final phenylalanine or tryptophan, this CDR3 likely reflects a read error. The chain combines TRBV7-8 with TRBJ2-7, with 9 nucleotides matching TRBD2. The CDR3 is 14 residues long. Germline V CDR1 and CDR2: SGHVS, FQNEAQ. V lost 5 bases, J lost 1 base, and 3 bases stayed unmatched. The CDR3 coding sequence is TGTGCCAGCAGCACTACTAGCGGGTCCTACGAGCAGTACCTC. Encoded protein: CASSTTSGSYEQYL.